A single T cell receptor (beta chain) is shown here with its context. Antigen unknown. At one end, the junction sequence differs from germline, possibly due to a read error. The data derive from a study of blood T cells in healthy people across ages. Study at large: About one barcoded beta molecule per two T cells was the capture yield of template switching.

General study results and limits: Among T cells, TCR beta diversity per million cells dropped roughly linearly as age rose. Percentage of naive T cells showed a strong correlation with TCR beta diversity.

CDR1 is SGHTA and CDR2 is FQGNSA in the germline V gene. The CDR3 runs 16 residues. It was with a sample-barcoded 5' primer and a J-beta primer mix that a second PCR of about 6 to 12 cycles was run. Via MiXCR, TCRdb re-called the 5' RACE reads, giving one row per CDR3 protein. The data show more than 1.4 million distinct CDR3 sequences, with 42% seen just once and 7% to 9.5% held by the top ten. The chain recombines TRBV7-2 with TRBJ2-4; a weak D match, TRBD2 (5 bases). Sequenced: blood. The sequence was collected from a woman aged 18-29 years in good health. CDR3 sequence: CASSLVVGVAKNIRYF. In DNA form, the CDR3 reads TGTGCCAGCAGCTTAGTGGTCGGGGTCGCCAAAAACATTCGGTACTTC. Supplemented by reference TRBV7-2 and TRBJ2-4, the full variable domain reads GAGVSQSPSNKVTEKGKDVELRCDPISGHTALYWYRQSLGQGLEFLIYFQGNSAPDKSGLPSDRFSAERTGGSVSTLTIQRTQQEDSAVYLCASSLVVGVAKNIRYFGAGTRLSVL.